Reported below is one T cell receptor (beta chain). These data belong to a study of blood T cell dynamics during melanoma immunotherapy. Specified time point: pre-treatment baseline. Sequenced by immunoSEQ multiplex PCR; TCRdb stores in-frame clones only, minus some. The sample records about 6,300 clones, around 90% being singletons. The specimen was cell-free DNA from blood, collected from a patient treated with checkpoint blockade. This TCR was sampled from a human donor with melanoma.

This CDR3 is CASSFFGTRAGETQYF. CDR3 in DNA: TGTGCCAGCAGCTTCTTCGGGACGCGTGCCGGGGAGACCCAGTACTTC. The V call is TRBV7-2, the J call TRBJ2-5; D may correspond to TRBD1 or TRBD2 (5 bases each). V shed 3 bases and J shed 5 bases, with 19 bases lying between them. This CDR3 comprises 16 residues. CDR1 and CDR2 (germline): SGHTA, FQGNSA.